These 16 T cell receptor beta chains share one sample of origin, sequenced in a study of blood T cell repertoires in COVID-19. Assay: immunoSEQ multiplex PCR; the TCRdb copy retains only in-frame clones and omits some. This sample has 85,000 to 110,000 clones, with 84% found just once. What was sequenced was peripheral blood. The receptor source for this set is a human donor in a cohort sampled during active or convalescent COVID-19.

The chain links TRBV5-1 to TRBJ1-2; TRBD1 matches 8 bases. The CDR3 loop spans 12 amino acids. Trimming at V came to 4 bases and at J to 10 bases, leaving 6 bases not matched to a gene. The germline V gene encodes CDR1 SGHRS and CDR2 YFSETQ. The CDR3 DNA is TGCGCCAGCAGCGTCGGACAGGGTTACTACACCTTC. Residues: CASSVGQGYYTF.

The rearrangement joins TRBV5-6 to TRBJ2-3, with 10 bases matching TRBD2. Losses at the gene ends were 3 bases for V and 9 bases for J; bases not matched to a gene: 10. The CDR3 sequence is 15 residues long. Germline V gives CDR1 SGHDT, CDR2 YYEEEE. Here the CDR3 reads CASSSPAGGSWTQYF. The CDR3 DNA reads as TGTGCCAGCAGCTCCCCAGCGGGGGGGTCCTGGACGCAGTATTTT.

This chain connects TRBV10-3 to TRBJ2-2; D might be TRBD1 (6 bases). Germline-derived CDR1 and CDR2 are ENHRY and SYGVKD. This CDR3 is 16 amino acids long. V lost 0 bases to trimming and J lost 5 bases, with 13 bases between them. CDR3 amino acids: CAISESLQGETGELFF. CDR3 nucleotide sequence: TGTGCCATCAGTGAGTCCTTACAGGGCGAGACCGGGGAGCTGTTTTTT.

V and J are TRBV6-5 and TRBJ2-3; D perhaps matches TRBD1 (6 bases). This CDR3 has 15 residues. The germline CDR1 and CDR2 sequences are MNHEY and SVGAGI. Trimming stripped 10 bases from V and 1 base from J, with 18 bases between. CDR3 coding DNA: TGTGCCATCCACCTCAGGGCAGGGGGCACAGATACGCAGTATTTT. Protein product: CAIHLRAGGTDTQYF.

CDR3 residues: CASSTQILQPQHF. CDR3 coding DNA: TGTGCCAGTAGTACCCAGATTCTTCAGCCCCAGCATTTT. The chain employs TRBV19 and TRBJ1-5; no firm D call. The ends were cut back, 4 bases at V and 6 bases at J, with 10 bases in the middle. This CDR3 is 13 amino acids long. The germline V gene has CDR1 LNHDA and CDR2 SQIVND (reference sequence). The full variable domain, rest sourced from reference TRBV19 and TRBJ1-5, is DGGITQSPKYLFRKEGQNVTLSCEQNLNHDAMYWYRQDPGQGLRLIYYSQIVNDFQKGDIAEGYSVSREKKESFPLTVTSAQKNPTAFYLCASSTQILQPQHFGDGTRLSIL.

V is TRBV6-5 and J is TRBJ2-7, with D perhaps matching TRBD1 (6 bases). CDR1 MNHEY and CDR2 SVGAGI come from the germline V gene. Trimming cost V 2 bases and J 2 bases, with 10 bases left between them. The CDR3 sequence is 14 residues long. The CDR3 coding sequence is TGTGCCAGCAGTTACAAAGGACAGACCTACGAGCAGTACTTC. Translated: CASSYKGQTYEQYF.

The CDR3 coding sequence is TGTGCCAGTAGTATCGGGGTGGCAAACACCATATATTTT. Amino acids: CASSIGVANTIYF. The chain combines TRBV19 with TRBJ1-3; D uncertain. CDR3 size: 13 residues. V shed 3 bases and J shed 6 bases, with 9 bases lying between them. Germline V gives CDR1 LNHDA, CDR2 SQIVND (reference sequence).

This CDR3 reads CASLMAGGTWPQHF. CDR3 nucleotides: TGTGCCAGCTTAATGGCAGGGGGAACCTGGCCCCAGCATTTT. V is TRBV28 and J is TRBJ1-5; 7 bases agree with TRBD1. J was trimmed by 9 bases and V by 8 bases; bases with no gene match: 13. CDR3 length equals 14 residues. CDR1 is MDHEN, CDR2 SYDVKM, per germline.

The rearrangement uses TRBV7-9 and TRBJ2-2; 8 positions match TRBD1. From germline, CDR1 is SEHNR and CDR2 FQNEAQ (reference sequence). This CDR3 contains 15 residues. The J segment lost 1 base and the V segment lost 7 bases, leaving 5 bases of the junction unmatched. The CDR3 nucleotides are TGTGCCAGCACTTGGGGGACAGGGAACACCGGGGAGCTGTTTTTT. Amino acids: CASTWGTGNTGELFF.

The gene calls are TRBV27 and TRBJ2-7, with D possibly matching TRBD1 (6 bases). Germline V CDR1 and CDR2: MNHEY, SMNVEV (reference sequence). The CDR3 has 14 amino acids. V was shortened by 5 bases and J by 2 bases, with 13 bases between the two germline ends. The CDR3 loop reads CASSPLDRPYEQYF. The DNA of the CDR3 is TGTGCCAGCAGTCCCCTGGACAGACCCTACGAGCAGTACTTC.

The chain combines TRBV7-6 with TRBJ2-3, with TRBD2 matching 8 bases. V shed 5 bases and J 3 bases; nucleotides not matched to a gene: 7. The CDR3 consists of 15 residues. Per the germline V gene, CDR1 is SGHVS and CDR2 is FNYEAQ. The CDR3, as DNA: TGTGCCAGCAGCAGTAGCGGGGCTTTTACAGATACGCAGTATTTT. Translated, it gives CASSSSGAFTDTQYF. The full variable domain, its missing parts supplied by reference TRBV7-6 and TRBJ2-3, is GAGVSQSPRYKVTKRGQDVALRCDPISGHVSLYWYRQALGQGPEFLTYFNYEAQQDKSGLPNDRFSAERPEGSISTLTIQRTEQRDSAMYRCASSSSGAFTDTQYFGPGTRLTVL.

The chain links TRBV7-2 to TRBJ2-5; D ambiguous. Trimming cost V 7 bases and J 0 bases, with 15 bases left between them. Germline CDR1 reads SGHTA; CDR2 reads FQGNSA. This CDR3 comprises 15 residues. CDR3: CASISHLRYQETQYF. The CDR3 nucleotides are TGTGCCAGCATCTCGCACCTACGGTACCAAGAGACCCAGTACTTC. Based on the CDR3 plus reference TRBV7-2 and TRBJ2-5, the full variable domain is GAGVSQSPSNKVTEKGKDVELRCDPISGHTALYWYRQSLGQGLEFLIYFQGNSAPDKSGLPSDRFSAERTGGSVSTLTIQRTQQEDSAVYLCASISHLRYQETQYFGPGTRLLVL.

The chain joins TRBV5-5 to TRBJ2-4, with 9 positions matching TRBD1. J lost 3 bases, V lost 4 bases, and 8 bases had no gene match. CDR3 length equals 16 residues. Germline assignment: CDR1 SGHKS and CDR2 YYEKEE (reference sequence). In DNA, the CDR3 is TGTGCCAGCAGCGTGGGACAGGGCTTCTTCAAAAACATTCAGTACTTC. Encoded protein: CASSVGQGFFKNIQYF.

The rearrangement uses TRBV4-1 and TRBJ1-1, with 10 bases identical to TRBD1. Germline trimming cut 3 bases from V and 10 bases from J; bases unmatched to any gene: 5. Germline assignment: CDR1 MGHRA and CDR2 YSYEKL. The CDR3 is 13 amino acids. CDR3 nucleotide sequence: TGCGCCAGCAGCCAGGTGACAGGGGGCTTAGCTTTCTTT. Translation gives CASSQVTGGLAFF.

The gene calls are TRBV24-1 and TRBJ2-7; TRBD2 is a possible D gene (6 bases). The CDR3 spans 13 residues. Trimming removed 9 bases at V and 3 bases at J, with 14 bases between. Germline V CDR1 and CDR2: KGHDR, SFDVKD. CDR3 nucleotides: TGTGCCACCGAGGGAGGTATGGGCTACGAGCAGTACTTC. This codes for CATEGGMGYEQYF.

The chain employs TRBV19 and TRBJ1-2; TRBD1 is a possible D gene (6 bases). The V end was cut by 10 bases, the J end by 6 bases, with 21 bases between. The CDR3 loop spans 14 amino acids. Looked up from germline, CDR1 is LNHDA and CDR2 is SQIVND (reference sequence). CDR3 coding DNA: TGTGCCACTAGCCTACTTCGACAGGCTAATGGCTACACCTTC. Translated, it gives CATSLLRQANGYTF. Full variable domain (missing parts from reference TRBV19 and TRBJ1-2): DGGITQSPKYLFRKEGQNVTLSCEQNLNHDAMYWYRQDPGQGLRLIYYSQIVNDFQKGDIAEGYSVSREKKESFPLTVTSAQKNPTAFYLCATSLLRQANGYTFGSGTRLTVV.